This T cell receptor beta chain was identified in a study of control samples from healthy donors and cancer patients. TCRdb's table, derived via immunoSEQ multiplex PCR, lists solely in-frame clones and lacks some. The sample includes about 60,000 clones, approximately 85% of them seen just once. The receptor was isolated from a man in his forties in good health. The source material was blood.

The CDR3 DNA follows: TGTGCCAGCAGCTCTTCACGGACCCCCAGGATGGCAGATACGCAGTATTTT. This encodes CASSSSRTPRMADTQYF. The gene calls are TRBV5-4 and TRBJ2-3; D gene uncertain. The CDR3 runs to 17 residues. Trimming pared 3 bases from V and 4 bases from J, leaving 21 bases between. The germline CDR1 and CDR2 sequences are SGHNT and YYREEE (reference sequence).